The entry below gives a single TCR beta chain sequence along with its context. The data originate from a study of CXCR3-negative and CXCR3-positive naive CD8 T cells. In preparing the TRB cDNA libraries, 5' RACE with UMI labels was used. TCRdb reanalyzed the 5' RACE reads and collapses them to one entry per CDR3 protein, without DNA. Here the sample table reports about 130,000 distinct CDR3 sequences. The germline V gene has CDR1 MGHDK and CDR2 SYGVNS. The CDR3 contains 17 residues. The material sequenced was naive CXCR3- CD8+ T cells from blood. Subset indicated: CD45RO-CCR7+CD27+CD95- naive CD8+ T cells lacking CXCR3 (TNR3-). The receptor was isolated from a human donor in good health. Some clones in this sample may be carry-over from other donors' samples. The chain employs TRBV25-1 and TRBJ1-4; TCRdb reports TRBD1, a call that lacks DNA to check it against. CDR3: CASSERITGGQSEKLFF.